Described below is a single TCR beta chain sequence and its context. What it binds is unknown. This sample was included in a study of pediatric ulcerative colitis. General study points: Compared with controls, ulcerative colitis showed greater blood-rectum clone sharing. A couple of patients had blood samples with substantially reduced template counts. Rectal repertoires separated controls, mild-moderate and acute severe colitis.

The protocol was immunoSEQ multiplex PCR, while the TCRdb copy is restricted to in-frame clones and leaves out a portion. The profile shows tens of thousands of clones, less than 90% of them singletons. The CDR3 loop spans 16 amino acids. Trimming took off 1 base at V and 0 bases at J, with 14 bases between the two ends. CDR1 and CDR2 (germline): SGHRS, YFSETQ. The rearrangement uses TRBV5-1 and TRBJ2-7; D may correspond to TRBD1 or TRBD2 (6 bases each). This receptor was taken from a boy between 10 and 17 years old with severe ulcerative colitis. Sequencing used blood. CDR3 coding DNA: TGCGCCAGCAGCTTGCAGTACGGGGGCAGCTCCTACGAGCAGTACTTC. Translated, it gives CASSLQYGGSSYEQYF.